The TCR beta chain described here comes from a study of shared clonotypes between healthy human individuals. From CD4+ cells came CD45RA+ naive and CD45RA-negative memory subsets. V trimming: 0 bases; J trimming: 0 bases; junction bases outside the gene matches: 6. The CDR3 sequence is 17 residues long. The germline V gene encodes CDR1 SGHDT and CDR2 YYEEEE. The authors' processing: As immunoSEQ supplied junction-only sequences (without quality scores), filtering differed. Profiled with immunoSEQ multiplex PCR; TCRdb holds only in-frame clones, not every one. The V and J calls and clone size were taken over from that table, and D and trimming were inferred from the DNA. Of some 2,400,000 clones listed, approximately 94% are singletons.

The source is a man aged 18-30 years in good health. The chain has TRBV5-6 and TRBJ1-3; 7 bases match TRBD1. Sequenced material: naive CD4+ T cells sorted from blood. Indicated subset: CD45RA+ positively selected. Here the CDR3 DNA reads TGTGCCAGCAGCTTGGGGAAGGGGGCCGTCTCTGGAAACACCATATATTTT. Protein sequence: CASSLGKGAVSGNTIYF.